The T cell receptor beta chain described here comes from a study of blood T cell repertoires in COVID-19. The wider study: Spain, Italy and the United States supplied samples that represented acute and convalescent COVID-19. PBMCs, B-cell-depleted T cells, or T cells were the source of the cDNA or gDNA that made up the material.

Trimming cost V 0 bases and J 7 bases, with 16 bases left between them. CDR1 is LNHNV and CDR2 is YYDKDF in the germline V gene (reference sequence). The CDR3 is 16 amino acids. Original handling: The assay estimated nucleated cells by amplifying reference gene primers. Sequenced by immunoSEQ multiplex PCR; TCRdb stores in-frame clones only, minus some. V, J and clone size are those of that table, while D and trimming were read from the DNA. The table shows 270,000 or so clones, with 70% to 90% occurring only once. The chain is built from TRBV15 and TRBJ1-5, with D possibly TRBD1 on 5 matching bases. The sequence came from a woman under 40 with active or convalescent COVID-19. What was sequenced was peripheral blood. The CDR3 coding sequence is TGTGCCACCAGCAGAGAGGGTGGAGGGGCAGGGCAGCCCCAGCATTTT. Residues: CATSREGGGAGQPQHF.